This T cell receptor (beta chain) originates from a study of vaccination effects on CD4 cells after COVID-19. General observations from the study: Clones from infection and from vaccination both contracted markedly late after vaccination.

This clone was found once. Its antigen is not identified. The ViraFEST assay expanded antigen-specific CD4+ T cells with viral peptide pools before sequencing. Culture lasted approximately 10 days before CD4+ T cell isolation. Prior SARS-CoV-2 infection was absent in the vaccine recipients, as shown by negative nucleocapsid antibodies. The data were produced by immunoSEQ multiplex PCR, yet TCRdb's version contains in-frame clones alone and is incomplete. The sample carries tens of thousands of clones, nearly 80% recorded once. V gave up 2 bases and J gave up 8 bases, with 12 bases separating them. Germline V gene lookup returns CDR1 LNHDA and CDR2 SQIVND (reference sequence). The CDR3 has 14 residues.

The chain couples TRBV19 to TRBJ2-2, with D perhaps TRBD1 (5 bases). The clonotype comes from a human donor who received a COVID-19 vaccine. Sequencing used CD4+ T cells from PBMCs cultured with HCoV-OC43 spike peptides, obtained before COVID-19 vaccination. The subset here: HCoV-OC43 spike overlapping peptide pool stimulation. The DNA for the CDR3 is TGTGCCAGTAGTATACAGGGCACGTGGGGGGAGCTGTTTTTT. Protein: CASSIQGTWGELFF.